The clone carrying this T cell receptor beta chain showed up just a few times. Its antigen remains unknown. Primers used in a second PCR of roughly 7 to 11 cycles were a sample-barcoded 5' primer and a J-beta primer mix. Each cDNA molecule was tagged by a template-switch adaptor with 12 random nucleotides. TCRdb re-called the 5' RACE reads through MiXCR, storing one row per CDR3 protein. The sample includes about 720,000 distinct CDR3 sequences, 22% of them seen just once. The data were taken from a study of blood T cells in healthy people across ages. Study outcomes and limitations: Considered underestimates were the diversity estimates obtained from one million T cells.

V dropped 4 bases and J dropped 1 base, with 15 bases sitting between them. CDR1 and CDR2 (germline): SGHRS, YFSETQ. The CDR3 covers 15 residues. Per-sample PBMC isolation yielded at least 7 million cells. The chain couples TRBV5-1 to TRBJ2-7, with a weak D call TRBD1 (5 bases). The sample taken for sequencing was blood. This receptor was identified in a man in his 70s in good health. The CDR3 loop is CASSPGDSESYEQYF. The DNA for the CDR3 is TGCGCCAGCAGCCCCGGTGACAGTGAATCCTACGAGCAGTACTTC.